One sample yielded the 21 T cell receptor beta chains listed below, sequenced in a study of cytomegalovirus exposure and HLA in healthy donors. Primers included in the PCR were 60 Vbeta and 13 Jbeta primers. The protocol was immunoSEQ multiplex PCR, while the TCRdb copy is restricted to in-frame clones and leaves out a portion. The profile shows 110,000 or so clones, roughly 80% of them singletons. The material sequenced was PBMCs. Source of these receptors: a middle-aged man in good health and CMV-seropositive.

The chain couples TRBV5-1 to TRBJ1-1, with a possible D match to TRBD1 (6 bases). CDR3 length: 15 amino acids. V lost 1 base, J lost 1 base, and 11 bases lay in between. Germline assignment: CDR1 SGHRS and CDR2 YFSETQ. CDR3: CASSLTGTPNTEAFF. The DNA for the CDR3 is TGCGCCAGCAGCTTGACCGGGACACCGAACACTGAAGCTTTCTTT.

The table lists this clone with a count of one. In DNA form, the CDR3 reads TGTGCCAGCGGATTAGAGGGACAGCGGGATGGCTACACCTTC. This translates into CASGLEGQRDGYTF. The chain uses TRBV28 and TRBJ1-2; 7 nucleotides align to TRBD1. V trimming: 8 bases; J trimming: 6 bases; junction bases outside the gene matches: 12. There are 14 residues in the CDR3. Germline CDR1 reads MDHEN; CDR2 reads SYDVKM.

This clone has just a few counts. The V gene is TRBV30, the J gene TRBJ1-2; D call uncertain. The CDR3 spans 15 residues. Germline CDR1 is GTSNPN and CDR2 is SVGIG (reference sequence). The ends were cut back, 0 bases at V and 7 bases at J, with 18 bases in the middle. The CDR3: CAWSVSIFKRGGYTF. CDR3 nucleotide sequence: TGTGCCTGGAGTGTATCGATATTCAAGCGGGGTGGCTACACCTTC.

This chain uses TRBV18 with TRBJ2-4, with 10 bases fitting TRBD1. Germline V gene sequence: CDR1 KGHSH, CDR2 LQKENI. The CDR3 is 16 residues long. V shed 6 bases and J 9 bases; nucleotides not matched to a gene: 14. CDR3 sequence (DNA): TGTGCCAGCTCCCCTGGGACAGGGGCGGTCGGGGGCATTCAGTACTTC. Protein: CASSPGTGAVGGIQYF.

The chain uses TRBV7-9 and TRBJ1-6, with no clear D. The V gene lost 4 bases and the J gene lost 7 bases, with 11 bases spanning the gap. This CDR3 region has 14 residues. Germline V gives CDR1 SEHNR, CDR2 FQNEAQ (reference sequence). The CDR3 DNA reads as TGTGCCAGCAGCTCGAGTCCTGCGAATTCACCCCTCCACTTT. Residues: CASSSSPANSPLHF.

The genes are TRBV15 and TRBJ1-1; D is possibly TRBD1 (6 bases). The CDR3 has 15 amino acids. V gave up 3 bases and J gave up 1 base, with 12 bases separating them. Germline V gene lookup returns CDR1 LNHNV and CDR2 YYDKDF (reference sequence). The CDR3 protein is CATSRVGRGNTEAFF. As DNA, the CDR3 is TGTGCCACCAGCAGGGTTGGCAGGGGGAACACTGAAGCTTTCTTT. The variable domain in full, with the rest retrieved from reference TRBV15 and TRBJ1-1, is DAMVIQNPRYQVTQFGKPVTLSCSQTLNHNVMYWYQQKSSQAPKLLFHYYDKDFNNEADTPDNFQSRRPNTSFCFLDIRSPGLGDTAMYLCATSRVGRGNTEAFFGQGTRLTVV.

The CDR3 sequence: CASSSTGDTGELFF. CDR3 sequence (DNA): TGCGCCAGCAGCTCGACAGGGGACACCGGGGAGCTGTTTTTT. This chain uses TRBV5-1 with TRBJ2-2; 8 bases are a match to TRBD1. J lost 3 bases, V lost 3 bases, and 1 base had no gene match. This CDR3 has 14 residues. Germline CDR1 reads SGHRS; CDR2 reads YFSETQ.

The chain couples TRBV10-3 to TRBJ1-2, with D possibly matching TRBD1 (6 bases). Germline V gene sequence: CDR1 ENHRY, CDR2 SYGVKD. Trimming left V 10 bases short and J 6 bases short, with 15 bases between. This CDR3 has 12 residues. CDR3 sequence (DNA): TGTGCCACACAAACCACAGGGCATGGCTACACCTTC. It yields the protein CATQTTGHGYTF.

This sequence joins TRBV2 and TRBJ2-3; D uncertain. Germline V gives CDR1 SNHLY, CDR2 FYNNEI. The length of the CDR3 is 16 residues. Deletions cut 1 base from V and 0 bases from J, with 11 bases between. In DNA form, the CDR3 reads TGTGCCAGCAGTGAAGACGATGGCAATAGCACAGATACGCAGTATTTT. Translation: CASSEDDGNSTDTQYF.

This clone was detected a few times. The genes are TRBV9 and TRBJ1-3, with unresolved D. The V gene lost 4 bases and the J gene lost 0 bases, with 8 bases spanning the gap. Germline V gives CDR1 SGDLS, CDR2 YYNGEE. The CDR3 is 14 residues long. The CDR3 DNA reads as TGTGCCAGCAGCACAGACGGCTCTGGAAACACCATATATTTT. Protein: CASSTDGSGNTIYF.

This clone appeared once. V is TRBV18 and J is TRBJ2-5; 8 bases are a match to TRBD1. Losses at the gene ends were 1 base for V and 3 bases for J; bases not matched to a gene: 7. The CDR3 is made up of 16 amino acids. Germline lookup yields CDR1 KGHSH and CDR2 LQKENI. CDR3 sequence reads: CASSPLQGAVKETQYF. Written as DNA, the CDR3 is TGTGCCAGCTCACCACTTCAGGGGGCGGTTAAAGAGACCCAGTACTTC.

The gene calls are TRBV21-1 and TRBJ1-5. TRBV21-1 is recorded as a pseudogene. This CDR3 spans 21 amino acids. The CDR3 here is CASSKVGPYYPIIASNQPQHF. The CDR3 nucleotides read TGTGCCAGCAGCAAAGTTGGTCCGTACTACCCGATAATTGCGAGCAATCAGCCCCAGCATTTT.

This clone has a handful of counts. CDR3 sequence reads: CASIPQQGWNTEAFF. The CDR3 DNA reads TGTGCCAGCATACCTCAACAGGGATGGAACACTGAAGCTTTCTTT. The chain is built from TRBV6-6 and TRBJ1-1; D perhaps matches TRBD1 (6 bases). This CDR3 contains 15 residues. The V end was cut by 7 bases, the J end by 1 base, with 16 bases between. Germline values: CDR1 MNHNY, CDR2 SVGAGI (reference sequence).

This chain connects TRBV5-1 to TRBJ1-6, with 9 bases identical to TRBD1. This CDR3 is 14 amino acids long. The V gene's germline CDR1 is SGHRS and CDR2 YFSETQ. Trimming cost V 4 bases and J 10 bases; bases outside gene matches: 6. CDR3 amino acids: CASSMTGGDSPLHF. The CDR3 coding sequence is TGCGCCAGCAGCATGACAGGGGGAGACTCACCCCTCCACTTT.

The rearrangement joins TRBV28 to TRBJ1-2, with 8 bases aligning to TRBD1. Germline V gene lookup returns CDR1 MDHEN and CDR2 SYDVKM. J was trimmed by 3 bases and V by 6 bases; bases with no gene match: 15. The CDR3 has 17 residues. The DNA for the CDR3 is TGTGCCAGCAGCCCCGCCTTTGCAGGGGGCGCCGACTATGGCTACACCTTC. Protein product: CASSPAFAGGADYGYTF.

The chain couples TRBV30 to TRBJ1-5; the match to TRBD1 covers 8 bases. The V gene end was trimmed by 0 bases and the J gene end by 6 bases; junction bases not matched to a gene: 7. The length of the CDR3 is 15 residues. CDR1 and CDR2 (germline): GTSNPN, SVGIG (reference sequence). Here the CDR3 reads CAWSVPGGGGQPQHF. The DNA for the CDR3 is TGTGCCTGGAGTGTACCAGGGGGCGGGGGTCAGCCCCAGCATTTT.

The CDR3, as DNA: TGTGCCAGCAGTACTCAGGGGGCGGGTAATCAGCCCCAGCATTTT. Translating gives CASSTQGAGNQPQHF. The chain combines TRBV2 with TRBJ1-5; 8 positions agree with TRBD1. This CDR3 contains 15 residues. V dropped 5 bases and J dropped 4; count of bases not matched to a gene: 7. CDR1 and CDR2 (germline): SNHLY, FYNNEI. The entire variable domain, with the rest obtained from reference TRBV2 and TRBJ1-5, is as follows: EPEVTQTPSHQVTQMGQEVILRCVPISNHLYFYWYRQILGQKVEFLVSFYNNEISEKSEIFDDQFSVERPDGSNFTLKIRSTKLEDSAMYFCASSTQGAGNQPQHFGDGTRLSIL.

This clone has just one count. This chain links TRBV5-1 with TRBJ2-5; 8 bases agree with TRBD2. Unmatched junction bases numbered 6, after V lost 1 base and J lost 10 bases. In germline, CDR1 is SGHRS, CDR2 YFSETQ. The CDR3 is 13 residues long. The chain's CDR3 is CASSLRPAGGQYF. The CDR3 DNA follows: TGCGCCAGCAGCTTGCGACCCGCGGGGGGCCAGTACTTC. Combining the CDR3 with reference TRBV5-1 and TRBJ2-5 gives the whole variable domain KAGVTQTPRYLIKTRGQQVTLSCSPISGHRSVSWYQQTPGQGLQFLFEYFSETQRNKGNFPGRFSGRQFSNSRSEMNVSTLELGDSALYLCASSLRPAGGQYFGPGTRLLVL.

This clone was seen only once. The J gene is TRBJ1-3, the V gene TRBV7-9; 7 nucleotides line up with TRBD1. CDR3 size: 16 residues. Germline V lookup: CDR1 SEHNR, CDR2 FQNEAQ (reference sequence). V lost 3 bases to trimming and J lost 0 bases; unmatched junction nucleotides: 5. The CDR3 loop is CASSLGQYLSGNTIYF. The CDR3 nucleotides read TGTGCCAGCAGCTTGGGACAGTACCTCTCTGGAAACACCATATATTTT. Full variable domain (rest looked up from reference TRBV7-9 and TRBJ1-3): DTGVSQNPRHKITKRGQNVTFRCDPISEHNRLYWYRQTLGQGPEFLTYFQNEAQLEKSRLLSDRFSAERPKGSFSTLEIQRTEQGDSAMYLCASSLGQYLSGNTIYFGEGSWLTVV.

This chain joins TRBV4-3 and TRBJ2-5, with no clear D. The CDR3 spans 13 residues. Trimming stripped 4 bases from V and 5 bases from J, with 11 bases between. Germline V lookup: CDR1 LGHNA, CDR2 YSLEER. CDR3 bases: TGCGCCAGCAGCCGAACCCCTGAGGAGACCCAGTACTTC. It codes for CASSRTPEETQYF.

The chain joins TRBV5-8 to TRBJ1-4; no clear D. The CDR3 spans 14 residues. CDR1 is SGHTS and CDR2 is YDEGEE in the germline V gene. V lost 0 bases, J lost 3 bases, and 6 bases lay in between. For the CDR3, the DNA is TGTGCCAGCAGCTTGGGGGCGCCTAATGAAAAACTGTTTTTT. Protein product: CASSLGAPNEKLFF.